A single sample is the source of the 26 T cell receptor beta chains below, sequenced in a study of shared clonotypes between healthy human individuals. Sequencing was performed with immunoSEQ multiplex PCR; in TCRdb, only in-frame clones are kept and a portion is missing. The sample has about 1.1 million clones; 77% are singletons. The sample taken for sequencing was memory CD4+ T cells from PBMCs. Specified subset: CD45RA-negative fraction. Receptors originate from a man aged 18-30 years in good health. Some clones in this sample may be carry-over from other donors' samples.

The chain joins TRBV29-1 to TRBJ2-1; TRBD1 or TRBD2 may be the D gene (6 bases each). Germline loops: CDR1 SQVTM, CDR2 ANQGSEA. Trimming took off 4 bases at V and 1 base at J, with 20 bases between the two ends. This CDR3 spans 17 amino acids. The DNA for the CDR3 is TGCAGCGTTGCCTCCCCTTGGGGGGCCCCTTCCTACAATGAGCAGTTCTTC. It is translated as CSVASPWGAPSYNEQFF.

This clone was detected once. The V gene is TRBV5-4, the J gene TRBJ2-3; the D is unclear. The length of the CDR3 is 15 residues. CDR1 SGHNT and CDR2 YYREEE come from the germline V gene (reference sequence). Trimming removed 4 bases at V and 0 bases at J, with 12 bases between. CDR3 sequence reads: CASSPESLSTDTQYF. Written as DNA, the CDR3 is TGTGCCAGCAGCCCGGAGAGCCTCAGCACAGATACGCAGTATTTT.

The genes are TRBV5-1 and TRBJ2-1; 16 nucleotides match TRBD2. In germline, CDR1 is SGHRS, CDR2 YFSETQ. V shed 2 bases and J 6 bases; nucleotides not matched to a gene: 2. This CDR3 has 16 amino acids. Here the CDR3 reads CASSFGTSGRGNEQFF. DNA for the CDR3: TGCGCCAGCAGCTTTGGGACTAGCGGGAGGGGCAATGAGCAGTTCTTC.

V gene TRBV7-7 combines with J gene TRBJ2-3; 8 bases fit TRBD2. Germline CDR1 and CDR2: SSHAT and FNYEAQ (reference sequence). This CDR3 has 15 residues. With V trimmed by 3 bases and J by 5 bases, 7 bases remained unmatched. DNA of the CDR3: TGTGCCAGCAGCTTTGGGAGCGGGAGAGAAGATACGCAGTATTTT. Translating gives CASSFGSGREDTQYF. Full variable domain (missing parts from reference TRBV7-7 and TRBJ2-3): GAGVSQSPRYKVTKRGQDVTLRCDPISSHATLYWYQQALGQGPEFLTYFNYEAQPDKSGLPSDRFSAERPEGSISTLTIQRTEQRDSAMYRCASSFGSGREDTQYFGPGTRLTVL.

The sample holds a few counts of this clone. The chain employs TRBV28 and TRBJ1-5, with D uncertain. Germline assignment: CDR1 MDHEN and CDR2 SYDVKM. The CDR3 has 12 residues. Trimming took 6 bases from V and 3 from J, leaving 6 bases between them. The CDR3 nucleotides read TGTGCCAGCAGCTATAACAATCAGCCCCAGCATTTT. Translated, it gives CASSYNNQPQHF.

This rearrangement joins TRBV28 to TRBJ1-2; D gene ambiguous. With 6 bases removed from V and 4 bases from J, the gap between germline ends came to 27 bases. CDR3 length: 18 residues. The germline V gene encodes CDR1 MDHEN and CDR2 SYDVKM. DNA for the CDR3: TGTGCCAGCAGAACGATCCGGGCTGCGGGCGGGTTTCGCTATGGCTACACCTTC. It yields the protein CASRTIRAAGGFRYGYTF.

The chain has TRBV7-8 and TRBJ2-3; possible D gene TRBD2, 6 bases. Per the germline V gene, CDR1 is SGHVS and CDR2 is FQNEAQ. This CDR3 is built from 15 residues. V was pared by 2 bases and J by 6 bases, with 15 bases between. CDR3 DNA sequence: TGTGCCAGCAGCTTAATCGCGGGCGGGGTGGATACGCAGTATTTT. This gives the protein CASSLIAGGVDTQYF.

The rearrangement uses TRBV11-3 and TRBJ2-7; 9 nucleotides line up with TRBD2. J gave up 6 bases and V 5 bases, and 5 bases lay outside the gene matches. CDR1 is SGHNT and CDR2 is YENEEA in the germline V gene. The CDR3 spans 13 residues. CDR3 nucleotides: TGTGCCAGCAGCGCCGGGACTAGCCTCGAGCAGTACTTC. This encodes CASSAGTSLEQYF.

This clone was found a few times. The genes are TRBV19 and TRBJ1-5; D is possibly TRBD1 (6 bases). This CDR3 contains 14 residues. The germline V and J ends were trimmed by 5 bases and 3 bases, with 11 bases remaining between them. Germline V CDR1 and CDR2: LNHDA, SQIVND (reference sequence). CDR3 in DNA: TGTGCCAGTAGTCTGGACAGATACAATCAGCCCCAGCATTTT. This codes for CASSLDRYNQPQHF. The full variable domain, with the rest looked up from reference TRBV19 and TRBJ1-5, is DGGITQSPKYLFRKEGQNVTLSCEQNLNHDAMYWYRQDPGQGLRLIYYSQIVNDFQKGDIAEGYSVSREKKESFPLTVTSAQKNPTAFYLCASSLDRYNQPQHFGDGTRLSIL.

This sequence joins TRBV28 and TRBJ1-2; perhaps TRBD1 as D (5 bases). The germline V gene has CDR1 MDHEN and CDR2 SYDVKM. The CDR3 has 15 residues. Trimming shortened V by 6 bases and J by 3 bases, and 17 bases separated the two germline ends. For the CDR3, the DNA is TGTGCCAGCAGCCTCCCCTACGTGGGGGACTATGGCTACACCTTC. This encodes CASSLPYVGDYGYTF.

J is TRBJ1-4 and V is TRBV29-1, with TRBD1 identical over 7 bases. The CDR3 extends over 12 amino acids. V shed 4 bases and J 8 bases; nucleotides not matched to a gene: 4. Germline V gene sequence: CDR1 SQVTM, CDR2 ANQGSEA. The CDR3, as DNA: TGCAGCGTTGTAGACAGGGCGGAAAAACTGTTTTTT. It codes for CSVVDRAEKLFF.

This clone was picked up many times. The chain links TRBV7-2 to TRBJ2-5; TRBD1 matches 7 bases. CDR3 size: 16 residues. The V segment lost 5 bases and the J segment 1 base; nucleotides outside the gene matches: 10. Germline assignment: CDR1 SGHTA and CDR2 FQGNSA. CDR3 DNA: TGTGCCAGCAGCGGACGTAACAGGGGAATCCAAGAGACCCAGTACTTC. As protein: CASSGRNRGIQETQYF.

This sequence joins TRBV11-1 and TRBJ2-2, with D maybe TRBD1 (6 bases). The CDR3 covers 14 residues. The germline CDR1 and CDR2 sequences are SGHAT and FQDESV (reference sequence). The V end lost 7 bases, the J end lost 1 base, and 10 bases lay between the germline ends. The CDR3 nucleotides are TGTGCCAGCAACAAACAGGGGAACACCGGGGAGCTGTTTTTT. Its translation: CASNKQGNTGELFF.

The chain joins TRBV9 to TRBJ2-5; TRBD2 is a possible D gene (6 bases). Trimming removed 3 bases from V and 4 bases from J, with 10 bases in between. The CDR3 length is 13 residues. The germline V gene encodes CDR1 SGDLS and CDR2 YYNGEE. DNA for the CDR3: TGTGCCAGCAGCGCTATCGGGGGAGAGACCCAGTACTTC. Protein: CASSAIGGETQYF. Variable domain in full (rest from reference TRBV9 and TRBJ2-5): DSGVTQTPKHLITATGQRVTLRCSPRSGDLSVYWYQQSLDQGLQFLIQYYNGEERAKGNILERFSAQQFPDLHSELNLSSLELGDSALYFCASSAIGGETQYFGPGTRLLVL.

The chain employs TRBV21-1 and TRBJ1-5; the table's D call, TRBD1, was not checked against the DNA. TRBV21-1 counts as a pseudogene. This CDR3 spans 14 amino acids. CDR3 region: CASGSPRGTQPQHF. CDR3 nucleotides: TGTGCCAGCGGCTCACCCAGGGGTACCCAGCCCCAGCATTTT.

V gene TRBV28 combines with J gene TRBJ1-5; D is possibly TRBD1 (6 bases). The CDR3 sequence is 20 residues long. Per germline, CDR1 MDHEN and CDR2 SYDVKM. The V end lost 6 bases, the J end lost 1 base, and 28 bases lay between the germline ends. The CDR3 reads CASSQTFTGHVSGSNQPQHF. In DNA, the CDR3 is TGTGCCAGCAGCCAAACCTTCACGGGACATGTCTCAGGCAGCAATCAGCCCCAGCATTTT.

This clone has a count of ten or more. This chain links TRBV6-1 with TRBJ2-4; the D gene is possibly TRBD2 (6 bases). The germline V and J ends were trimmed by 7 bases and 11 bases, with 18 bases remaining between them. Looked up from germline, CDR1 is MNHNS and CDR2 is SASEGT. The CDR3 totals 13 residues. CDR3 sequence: CASNRAGSTFQYF. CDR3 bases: TGTGCCAGCAATCGCGCCGGGAGCACCTTTCAGTACTTC.

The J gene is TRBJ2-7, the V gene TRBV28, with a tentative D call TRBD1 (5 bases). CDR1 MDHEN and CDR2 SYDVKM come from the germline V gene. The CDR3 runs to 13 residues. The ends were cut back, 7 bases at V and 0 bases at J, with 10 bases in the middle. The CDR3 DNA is TGTGCCAGCACCCGACAGAGCTCCTACGAGCAGTACTTC. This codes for CASTRQSSYEQYF.

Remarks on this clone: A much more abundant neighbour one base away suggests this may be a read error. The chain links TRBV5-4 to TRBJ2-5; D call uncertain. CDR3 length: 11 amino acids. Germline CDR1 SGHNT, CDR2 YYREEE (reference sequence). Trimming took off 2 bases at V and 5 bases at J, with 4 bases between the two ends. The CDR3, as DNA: TGTGCCAGCAGCTTTTCGGAGACCCAGTACTTC. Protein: CASSFSETQYF.

The CDR3 DNA follows: TGTGCCATCACCCGGGGGATGATGAACACTGAAGCTTTCTTT. It codes for CAITRGMMNTEAFF. This sequence joins TRBV10-3 and TRBJ1-1, with D maybe TRBD1 (5 bases). This CDR3 region has 14 residues. The V end lost 7 bases, the J end lost 0 bases, and 12 bases lay between the germline ends. The germline CDR1 and CDR2 sequences are ENHRY and SYGVKD.

CDR3 amino acids: CASSFIRGSPSTDTQYF. DNA for the CDR3: TGTGCCAGCAGCTTTATTCGGGGGAGTCCCAGCACAGATACGCAGTATTTT. J is TRBJ2-3 and V is TRBV5-4; TRBD2 might be the D (6 bases). Trimming cost V 2 bases and J 0 bases, with 16 bases left between them. Per germline, CDR1 SGHNT and CDR2 YYREEE (reference sequence). The CDR3 extends over 17 amino acids.

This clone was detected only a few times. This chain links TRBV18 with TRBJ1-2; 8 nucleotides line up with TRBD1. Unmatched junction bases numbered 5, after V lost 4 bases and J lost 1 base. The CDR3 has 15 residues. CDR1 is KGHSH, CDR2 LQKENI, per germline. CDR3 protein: CASSHTGGDNYGYTF. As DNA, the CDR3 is TGTGCCAGCTCACATACAGGGGGAGATAACTATGGCTACACCTTC.

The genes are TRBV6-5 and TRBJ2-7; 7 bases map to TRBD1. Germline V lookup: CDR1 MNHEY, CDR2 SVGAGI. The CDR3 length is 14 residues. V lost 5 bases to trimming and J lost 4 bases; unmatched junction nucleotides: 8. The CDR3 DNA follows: TGTGCCAGCAGTCGAGACGGGACAGTGTACGAGCAGTACTTC. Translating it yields CASSRDGTVYEQYF.

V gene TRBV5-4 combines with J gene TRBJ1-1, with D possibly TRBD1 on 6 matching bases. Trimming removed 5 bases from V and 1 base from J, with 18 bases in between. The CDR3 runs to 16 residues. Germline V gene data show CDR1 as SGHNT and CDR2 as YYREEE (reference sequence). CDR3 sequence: CASSSKYQQGNTEAFF. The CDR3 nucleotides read TGTGCCAGCAGTTCTAAATACCAACAGGGGAACACTGAAGCTTTCTTT.

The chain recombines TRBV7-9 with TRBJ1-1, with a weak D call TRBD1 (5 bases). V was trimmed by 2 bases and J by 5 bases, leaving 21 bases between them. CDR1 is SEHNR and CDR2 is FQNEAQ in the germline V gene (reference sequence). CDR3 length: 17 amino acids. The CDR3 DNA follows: TGTGCCAGCAGCTTACATGCGAGGGGCGCCGGGGAAACTGAAGCTTTCTTT. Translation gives CASSLHARGAGETEAFF.

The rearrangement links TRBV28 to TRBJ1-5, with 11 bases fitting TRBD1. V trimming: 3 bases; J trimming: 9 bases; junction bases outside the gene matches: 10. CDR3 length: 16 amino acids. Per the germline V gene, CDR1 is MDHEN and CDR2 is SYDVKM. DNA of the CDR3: TGTGCCAGCAGTTTTCAACCGGGACAGGGGGGACTGCCCCAGCATTTT. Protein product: CASSFQPGQGGLPQHF. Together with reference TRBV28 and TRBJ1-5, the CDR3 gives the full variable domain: DVKVTQSSRYLVKRTGEKVFLECVQDMDHENMFWYRQDPGLGLRLIYFSYDVKMKEKGDIPEGYSVSREKKERFSLILESASTNQTSMYLCASSFQPGQGGLPQHFGDGTRLSIL.